These T cell receptor beta chains were read from a single sample in a study of T cells in Graves' hyperthyroidism and ophthalmopathy. TCRdb re-derived calls from the multiplex PCR reads in MiXCR, one entry per CDR3 protein. The sample lists about 640,000 distinct CDR3 sequences, around 20% occurring once. Sequenced input: blood. The source of these receptors is a man aged 30-40 years with Graves' ophthalmopathy. CDR3s include the opening cysteine and the closing phenylalanine or tryptophan. Each record gives: CDR3 protein, V gene, J gene.

CASSGGEYYEQYF,TRBV2,TRBJ2-7
CSAREGQTNYGYTF,TRBV20-1,TRBJ1-2
CASSGEQGRFDEQYF,TRBV10-1,TRBJ2-7
CASSLSEQFF,TRBV11-2,TRBJ2-1
CSARDPWGANYGYTF,TRBV20-1,TRBJ1-2
CASTNSGRAHNEQFF,TRBV6-2/TRBV6-3,TRBJ2-1
CASSGGTGIRYTF,TRBV27,TRBJ1-2
CASRLTAILSTDTQYF,TRBV4-1,TRBJ2-3
CASSILGLSEKLFF,TRBV19,TRBJ1-4
CASSIAGQGDYGYTF,TRBV19,TRBJ1-2
CASSRLASGNTIYF,TRBV3-1,TRBJ1-3
CAITGGGTDTQYF,TRBV28,TRBJ2-3
CASSVGPLPTQRGDEQFF,TRBV9,TRBJ2-1
CASSLPKLRQGILETQYF,TRBV5-1,TRBJ2-5
CASSQGSRRETQYF,TRBV4-3,TRBJ2-5
CASSTTGDSGGYTF,TRBV28,TRBJ1-2
CASSLAGGMEKLFF,TRBV7-9,TRBJ1-4
CAISDQTYGYTF,TRBV10-3,TRBJ1-2
CASRDGRVMSEQFF,TRBV6-1,TRBJ2-1
CATSDTPRTGAQETQYF,TRBV24-1,TRBJ2-5
CASSPGLAGLSYEQYF,TRBV5-6,TRBJ2-7